These T cell receptor beta chains were read from a single sample in a study of CD8 T cell repertoires and HIV-1 epitope variants. Sequencing was performed with immunoSEQ multiplex PCR; in TCRdb, only in-frame clones are kept and a portion is missing. This repertoire shows thousands of clones, about 69% found once; its top ten account for 35% to 50%. Their cognate antigens are unknown. The specimen sequenced was cultured CD8+ T cells derived from PBMCs. The receptors were gathered from a male donor with HIV. Each CDR3 is given with its conserved first and last residue. The D gene is left open where the match is weak. Not every row has a clone size; where given, it reads once, few, many or a size class.

TRBJ1-2	-	-	TRBV7-9	CASSLGDRDRPYF	TGTGCCAGCAGCTTAGGGGACCGGGACCGACCTTACTTC
TRBJ2-7	-	few	TRBV6-1	CASSEGAGPYEQYF	TGTGCCAGCAGTGAAGGAGCAGGTCCCTACGAGCAGTACTTC
TRBJ2-7	-	-	TRBV11-2	CASKPASSYEQYF	TGTGCCAGCAAACCCGCTTCTTCCTACGAGCAGTACTTC
TRBJ2-5	TRBD2	-	TRBV5-1	CANLPGLAGGFQETQYF	TGCGCCAACCTCCCGGGGCTAGCGGGAGGATTCCAAGAGACCCAGTACTTC
TRBJ2-1	TRBD2	medium-sized	TRBV7-9	CASSLIAGGGSYNEQFF	TGTGCCAGCAGCTTAATAGCGGGGGGTGGCTCCTACAATGAGCAGTTCTTC
TRBJ2-2	-	-	TRBV15	CATSRDGREDTGELFF	TGTGCCACCAGCAGAGATGGCAGGGAGGACACCGGGGAGCTGTTTTTT
TRBJ2-3	TRBD1	-	TRBV11-2	CASSLEKTGVGTDTQYF	TGTGCCAGCAGCTTAGAAAAGACAGGGGTTGGCACAGATACGCAGTATTTT
TRBJ2-1	TRBD2	-	TRBV25-1	CASSESPPGLAGEDEQFF	TGTGCCAGCAGTGAATCCCCTCCCGGACTAGCGGGAGAAGACGAGCAGTTCTTC
TRBJ1-4	-	-	TRBV9	CASSPGRSGFEKLFF	TGTGCCAGCAGCCCCGGGAGGTCAGGGTTTGAAAAACTGTTTTTT
TRBJ1-1	-	-	TRBV27	CASSPSDTYTEAFF	TGTGCCAGCAGCCCCTCCGACACTTACACTGAAGCTTTCTTT
TRBJ2-7	TRBD2	-	TRBV5-1	CASSPYGTTLTYEQYF	TGCGCCAGCAGCCCCTATGGGACTACCCTGACCTACGAGCAGTACTTC
TRBJ1-4	-	-	TRBV13	CASSLSQGRTNEKLFF	TGTGCCAGCAGCTTATCCCAGGGGAGGACTAATGAAAAACTGTTTTTT
TRBJ2-1	-	-	TRBV7-9	CASSLDGYNEQFF	TGTGCCAGCAGCTTGGACGGCTACAATGAGCAGTTCTTC
TRBJ2-7	-	few	TRBV5-1	CASSLGGEYSEQYF	TGCGCCAGCAGCTTGGGTGGGGAATACTCGGAGCAGTACTTC
TRBJ2-3	-	-	TRBV7-9	CASSSNFDREVTDTQYF	TGTGCCAGCAGCTCGAATTTCGACAGGGAGGTTACAGATACGCAGTATTTT
TRBJ1-1	-	-	TRBV21-1	CASSKQNTEAFF	TGTGCCAGCAGCAAACAGAACACTGAAGCTTTCTTT